Listed below are T cell receptor beta chains from one sample, sequenced in a study of blood T cell repertoires in COVID-19. The protocol was immunoSEQ multiplex PCR, while the TCRdb copy is restricted to in-frame clones and leaves out a portion. The sample includes tens of thousands of clones, roughly four fifths seen only once; the top ten take approximately 40%. The sample taken for sequencing was peripheral blood. The receptor set was obtained from a man at least 80 years old with acute or convalescent COVID-19. Both conserved end residues are part of each CDR3. A D gene is named only where the DNA matches it firmly. Expanded clones get a size class; other rows say once, few or many, or leave the size out.

J gene | V gene | D gene | clone size | CDR3 protein | CDR3 DNA
TRBJ1-1 | TRBV5-1 | TRBD1 | . | CASSLGTGASNTEAFF | TGCGCCAGCAGCCTCGGGACAGGGGCGTCGAACACTGAAGCTTTCTTT
TRBJ2-5 | TRBV5-1 | TRBD1 | . | CASSLAPGGLETQYF | TGCGCCAGCAGCTTGGCCCCAGGGGGCCTGGAGACCCAGTACTTC
TRBJ1-1 | TRBV11-2 | . | . | CASSLGLRGVEAFF | TGTGCCAGCAGCTTAGGACTCAGGGGAGTGGAAGCTTTCTTT
TRBJ2-7 | TRBV11-1 | . | . | CASSPREGQRNHEQYF | TGTGCCAGCAGCCCCCGGGAGGGACAGAGGAATCACGAGCAGTACTTC
TRBJ1-6 | TRBV18 | . | . | CASSPGHGYNSPLHF | TGTGCCAGCTCACCGGGACATGGCTATAATTCACCCCTCCACTTT
TRBJ1-1 | TRBV27 | TRBD1 | . | CASRGQGISEAFF | TGTGCCAGCAGGGGACAGGGAATCTCTGAAGCTTTCTTT
TRBJ2-1 | TRBV7-2 | . | . | CASSLERLPARVGQFF | TGTGCCAGCAGCTTAGAAAGACTACCGGCAAGGGTAGGGCAGTTCTTC
TRBJ2-1 | TRBV6-2/TRBV6-3 | TRBD1 | . | CASSGVGQAEPSGAYNEQFF | TGTGCCAGCAGTGGGGTCGGACAGGCAGAACCCTCTGGCGCCTACAATGAGCAGTTCTTC
TRBJ2-3 | TRBV7-9 | . | once | CASSLEIGAYTDTQYF | TGTGCCAGCAGCTTAGAGATAGGGGCTTACACAGATACGCAGTATTTT
TRBJ1-4 | TRBV4-1 | TRBD1 | . | CASSQDQGARNEKLFF | TGCGCCAGCAGCCAAGACCAGGGGGCGCGGAATGAAAAACTGTTTTTT
TRBJ2-5 | TRBV12-3/TRBV12-4 | . | . | CASSLSLLETQYF | TGTGCCAGCAGTTTATCTCTTCTAGAGACCCAGTACTTC
TRBJ2-6 | TRBV2 | . | . | CASSRQLSGANVLTF | TGTGCCAGCAGTCGACAGCTCTCTGGGGCCAACGTCCTGACTTTC
TRBJ1-2 | TRBV7-9 | . | once | CASSSDRDYGYTF | TGTGCCAGCAGCTCAGACAGAGACTATGGCTACACCTTC
TRBJ2-1 | TRBV14 | TRBD1 | . | CASSQGGTGAFF | TGTGCCAGCAGCCAAGGGGGGACAGGGGCGTTCTTC
TRBJ2-2 | TRBV7-2 | TRBD1 | . | CASSFGTGGRTGELFF | TGTGCCAGCAGCTTTGGGACAGGGGGTCGGACCGGGGAGCTGTTTTTT
TRBJ2-3 | TRBV7-2 | . | . | CASSLASESTDTQYF | TGTGCCAGCAGCTTAGCATCGGAGAGCACAGATACGCAGTATTTT
TRBJ1-2 | TRBV7-8 | . | . | CASSLAPEGRSDGYTF | TGTGCCAGCAGCTTAGCCCCAGAGGGTCGAAGTGACGGCTACACCTTC
TRBJ1-5 | TRBV28 | . | . | CASSPAGTGYSNQPQHF | TGTGCCAGCAGTCCCGCGGGAACGGGATATAGCAATCAGCCCCAGCATTTT
TRBJ2-3 | TRBV7-2 | . | . | CASSAMFRGRSTDTQYF | TGTGCCAGCAGCGCCATGTTCCGAGGGCGAAGCACAGATACGCAGTATTTT
TRBJ2-1 | TRBV7-2 | TRBD2 | . | CASALGGASGTNEQFF | TGTGCCAGCGCCTTAGGTGGGGCTAGCGGGACAAATGAGCAGTTCTTC
TRBJ2-3 | TRBV7-9 | TRBD2 | . | CASSPGLAGAKHTDTQYF | TGTGCCAGCAGCCCGGGACTAGCGGGGGCCAAACACACAGATACGCAGTATTTT
TRBJ1-5 | TRBV7-2 | TRBD1 | . | CASSLGTGWTNQPQHF | TGTGCCAGCAGCTTAGGGACAGGGTGGACCAATCAGCCCCAGCATTTT
TRBJ2-5 | TRBV29-1 | . | . | CSVVGGKETQYF | TGCAGCGTTGTAGGGGGAAAAGAGACCCAGTACTTC
TRBJ2-1 | TRBV7-8 | . | once | CASSKLIAANGNEQFF | TGTGCCAGCAGCAAATTGATAGCGGCCAACGGCAATGAGCAGTTCTTC
TRBJ2-5 | TRBV29-1 | . | . | CSVGGGAQETQYF | TGCAGCGTTGGGGGGGGCGCTCAAGAGACCCAGTACTTC
TRBJ2-1 | TRBV7-6 | TRBD2 | . | CASSLAASGGSSYNEQFF | TGTGCCAGCAGCTTAGCGGCTAGCGGGGGGTCCTCCTACAATGAGCAGTTCTTC
TRBJ2-7 | TRBV13 | . | once | CASSLGRGEGRKYEQYF | TGTGCCAGCAGCTTAGGCCGGGGTGAGGGTAGGAAATACGAGCAGTACTTC
TRBJ2-3 | TRBV7-3 | TRBD2 | . | CASSLMSGGGSTDTQYF | TGTGCCAGCAGCTTAATGTCGGGCGGGGGGAGCACAGATACGCAGTATTTT
TRBJ2-3 | TRBV18 | . | . | CASSPTTGVGFTDTQYF | TGTGCCAGCTCACCAACGACGGGGGTGGGATTCACAGATACGCAGTATTTT